The 6 T cell receptor beta chains presented below share a single source sample, sequenced in a study of T cells in Graves' hyperthyroidism and ophthalmopathy. Authors of the study amplified TCR beta CDR3 regions from RNA transcripts. The HTBI set primed first-round TCR CDR3 RT-PCR. MiXCR, run by TCRdb on the multiplex PCR reads, gives a single entry per CDR3 protein. The data contain about 210,000 distinct CDR3 sequences, about 18% of them singletons. The sample comprised blood. These TCRs come from a man in his forties or fifties with Graves' hyperthyroidism.

The J gene is TRBJ1-5, the V gene TRBV24-1; D gene unclear. Germline assignment: CDR1 KGHDR and CDR2 SFDVKD. CDR3 length equals 13 residues. V was trimmed by 3 bases and J by 6 bases, leaving 8 bases between them. The CDR3 sequence is CATSDVVGQPQHF. For the CDR3, the DNA is TGTGCCACCAGTGATGTTGTGGGTCAGCCCCAGCATTTT.

Note on this clonotype: Possible read error: a much larger clone is one base away. V is TRBV29-1 and J is TRBJ1-1; TRBD1 matches 7 bases. V lost 5 bases and J lost 1; bases outside the gene matches: 7. From germline, CDR1 is SQVTM and CDR2 ANQGSEA. This CDR3 region has 14 residues. For the CDR3, the DNA is TGCAGCGTTTTTTACAGGGGAAGGAACACTGAAGCTTTCTTT. Translation gives CSVFYRGRNTEAFF.

V and J are TRBV20-1 and TRBJ2-7; 14 nucleotides agree with TRBD2. The germline gives CDR1 DFQATT, CDR2 SNEGSKA (reference sequence). V shed 1 base and J 2 bases; nucleotides not matched to a gene: 4. The CDR3 is 16 amino acids. The CDR3 is CSARVQGLAGAYEQYF. The CDR3 DNA reads TGCAGTGCTAGAGTTCAGGGACTAGCGGGGGCCTACGAGCAGTACTTC.

V usage is TRBV20-1 and J usage is TRBJ2-5; tentatively, D is TRBD2 (6 bases). V was clipped by 0 bases and J by 4 bases, with 12 bases between them. The CDR3 sequence is 14 residues long. Per the germline V gene, CDR1 is DFQATT and CDR2 is SNEGSKA (reference sequence). CDR3 coding DNA: TGCAGTGCTAGAGATGTGGGACTCGGAGAGACCCAGTACTTC. It is translated as CSARDVGLGETQYF.

In its sample, this clonotype was seen a few times. This rearrangement joins TRBV4-1 to TRBJ1-2, with 9 bases matching TRBD1. Unmatched junction bases numbered 7, after V lost 1 base and J lost 7 bases. Germline V gives CDR1 MGHRA, CDR2 YSYEKL. The CDR3 contains 15 residues. CDR3 loop: CASSQVPGQGFGYTF. CDR3 sequence (DNA): TGCGCCAGCAGCCAAGTCCCGGGACAGGGATTTGGCTACACCTTC.

There are many counts of this clonotype. V usage is TRBV2 and J usage is TRBJ2-2; TRBD1 is a possible D gene (6 bases). Between the trimmed V and J ends, which lost 2 bases and 7 bases, there was a span of 11 bases. The CDR3 contains 14 residues. From germline, CDR1 is SNHLY and CDR2 FYNNEI. For the CDR3, the DNA is TGTGCCAGCAGTGAACGAACAGGGTACGGGGAGCTGTTTTTT. This sequence encodes CASSERTGYGELFF.